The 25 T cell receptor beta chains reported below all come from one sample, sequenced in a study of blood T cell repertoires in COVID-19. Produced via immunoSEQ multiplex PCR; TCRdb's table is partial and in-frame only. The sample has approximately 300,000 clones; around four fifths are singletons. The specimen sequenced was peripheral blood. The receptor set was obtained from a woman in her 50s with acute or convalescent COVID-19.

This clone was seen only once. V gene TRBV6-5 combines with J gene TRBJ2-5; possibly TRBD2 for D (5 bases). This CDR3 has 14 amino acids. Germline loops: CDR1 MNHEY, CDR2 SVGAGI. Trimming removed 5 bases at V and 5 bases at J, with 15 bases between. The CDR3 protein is CASSPLTGWETQYF. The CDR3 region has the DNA TGTGCCAGCAGTCCTTTGACGGGGTGGGAGACCCAGTACTTC.

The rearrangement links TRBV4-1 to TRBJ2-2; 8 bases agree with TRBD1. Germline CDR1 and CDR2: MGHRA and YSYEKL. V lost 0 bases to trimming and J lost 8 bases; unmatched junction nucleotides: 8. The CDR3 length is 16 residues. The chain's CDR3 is CASSQETRQGMGELFF. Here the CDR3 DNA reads TGCGCCAGCAGCCAAGAGACTCGACAGGGGATGGGGGAGCTGTTTTTT.

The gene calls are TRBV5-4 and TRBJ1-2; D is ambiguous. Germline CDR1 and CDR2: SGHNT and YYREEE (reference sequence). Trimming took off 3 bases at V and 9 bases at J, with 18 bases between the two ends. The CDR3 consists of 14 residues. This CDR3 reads CASSSETIYKRYTF. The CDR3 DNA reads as TGTGCCAGCAGCTCCGAGACAATTTATAAGCGCTACACCTTC.

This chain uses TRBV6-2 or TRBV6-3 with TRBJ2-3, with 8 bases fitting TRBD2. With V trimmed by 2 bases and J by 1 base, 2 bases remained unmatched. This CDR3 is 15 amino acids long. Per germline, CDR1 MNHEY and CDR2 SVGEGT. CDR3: CASSYMREGTDTQYF. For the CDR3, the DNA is TGTGCCAGCAGTTACATGCGGGAGGGCACAGATACGCAGTATTTT.

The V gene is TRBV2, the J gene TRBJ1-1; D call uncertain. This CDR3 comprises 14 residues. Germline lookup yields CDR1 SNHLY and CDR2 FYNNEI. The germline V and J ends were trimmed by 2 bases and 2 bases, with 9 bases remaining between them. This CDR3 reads CASSEWAGNTEAFF. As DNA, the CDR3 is TGTGCCAGCAGTGAATGGGCCGGCAACACTGAAGCTTTCTTT.

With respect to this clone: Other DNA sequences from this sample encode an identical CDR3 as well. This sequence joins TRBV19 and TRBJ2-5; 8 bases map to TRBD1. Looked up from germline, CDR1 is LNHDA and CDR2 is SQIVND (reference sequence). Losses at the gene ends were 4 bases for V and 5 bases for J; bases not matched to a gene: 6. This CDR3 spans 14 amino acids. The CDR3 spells CASSTQGARETQYF. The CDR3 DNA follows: TGTGCCAGTAGTACTCAGGGGGCTCGGGAGACCCAGTACTTC. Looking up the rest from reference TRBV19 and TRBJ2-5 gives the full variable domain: DGGITQSPKYLFRKEGQNVTLSCEQNLNHDAMYWYRQDPGQGLRLIYYSQIVNDFQKGDIAEGYSVSREKKESFPLTVTSAQKNPTAFYLCASSTQGARETQYFGPGTRLLVL.

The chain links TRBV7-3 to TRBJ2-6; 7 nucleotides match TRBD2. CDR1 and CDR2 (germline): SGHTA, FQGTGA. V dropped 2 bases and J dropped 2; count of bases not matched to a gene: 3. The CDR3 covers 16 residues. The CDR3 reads CASSLWAGAGANVLTF. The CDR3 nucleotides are TGTGCCAGCAGCTTATGGGCGGGAGCTGGGGCCAACGTCCTGACTTTC.

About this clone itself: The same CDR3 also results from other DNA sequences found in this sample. The CDR3 sequence: CASRDRGSNEQFF. CDR3 DNA sequence: TGTGCCAGCAGGGACAGGGGTAGCAATGAGCAGTTCTTC. The rearrangement links TRBV6-5 to TRBJ2-1; 9 positions agree with TRBD1. The germline V gene encodes CDR1 MNHEY and CDR2 SVGAGI. This CDR3 contains 13 residues. V shed 6 bases, J shed 6 bases, and the junction held 3 bases outside the gene matches.

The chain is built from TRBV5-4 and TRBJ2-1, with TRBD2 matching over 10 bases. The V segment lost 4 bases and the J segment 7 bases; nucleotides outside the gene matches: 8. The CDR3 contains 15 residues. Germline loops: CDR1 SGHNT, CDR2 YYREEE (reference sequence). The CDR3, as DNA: TGTGCCAGCAGCCCCGCCAGCGGGAGGGGGAATGAGCAGTTCTTC. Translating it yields CASSPASGRGNEQFF.

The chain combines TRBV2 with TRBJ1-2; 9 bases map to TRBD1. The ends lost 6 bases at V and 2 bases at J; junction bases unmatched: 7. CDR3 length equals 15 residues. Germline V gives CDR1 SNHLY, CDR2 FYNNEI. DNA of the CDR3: TGTGCCAGCAGGAGGGGACAGGGTCTGAACTATGGCTACACCTTC. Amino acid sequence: CASRRGQGLNYGYTF.

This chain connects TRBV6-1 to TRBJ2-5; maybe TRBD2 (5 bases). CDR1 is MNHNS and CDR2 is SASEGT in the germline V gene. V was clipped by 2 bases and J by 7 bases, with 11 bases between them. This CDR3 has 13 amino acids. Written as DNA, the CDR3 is TGTGCCAGCAGTGAACAGGCGGCGGGGACCCAGTACTTC. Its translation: CASSEQAAGTQYF.

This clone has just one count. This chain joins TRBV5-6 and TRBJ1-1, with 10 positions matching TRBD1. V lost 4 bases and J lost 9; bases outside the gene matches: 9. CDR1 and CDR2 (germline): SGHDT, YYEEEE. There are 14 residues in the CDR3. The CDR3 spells CASSAFGTGEKAFF. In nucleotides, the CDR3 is TGTGCCAGCAGCGCCTTTGGGACAGGGGAAAAAGCTTTCTTT.

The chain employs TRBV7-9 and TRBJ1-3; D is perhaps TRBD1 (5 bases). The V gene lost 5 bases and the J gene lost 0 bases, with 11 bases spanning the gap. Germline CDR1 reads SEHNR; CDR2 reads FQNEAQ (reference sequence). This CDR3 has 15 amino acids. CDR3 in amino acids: CASSPQGNSGNTIYF. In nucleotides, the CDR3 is TGTGCCAGCAGCCCCCAGGGCAACTCTGGAAACACCATATATTTT. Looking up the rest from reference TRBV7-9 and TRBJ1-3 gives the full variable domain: DTGVSQNPRHKITKRGQNVTFRCDPISEHNRLYWYRQTLGQGPEFLTYFQNEAQLEKSRLLSDRFSAERPKGSFSTLEIQRTEQGDSAMYLCASSPQGNSGNTIYFGEGSWLTVV.

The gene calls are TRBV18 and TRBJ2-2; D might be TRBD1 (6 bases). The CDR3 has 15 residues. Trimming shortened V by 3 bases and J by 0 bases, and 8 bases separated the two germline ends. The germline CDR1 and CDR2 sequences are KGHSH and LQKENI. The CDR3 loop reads CASSPGASNTGELFF. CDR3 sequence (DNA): TGTGCCAGCTCACCGGGGGCCTCGAACACCGGGGAGCTGTTTTTT.

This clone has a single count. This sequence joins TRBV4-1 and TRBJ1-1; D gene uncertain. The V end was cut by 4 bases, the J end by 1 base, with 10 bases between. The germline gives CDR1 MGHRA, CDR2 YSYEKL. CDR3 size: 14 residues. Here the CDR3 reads CASSPRTENTEAFF. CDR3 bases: TGCGCCAGCAGCCCTCGGACTGAGAACACTGAAGCTTTCTTT.

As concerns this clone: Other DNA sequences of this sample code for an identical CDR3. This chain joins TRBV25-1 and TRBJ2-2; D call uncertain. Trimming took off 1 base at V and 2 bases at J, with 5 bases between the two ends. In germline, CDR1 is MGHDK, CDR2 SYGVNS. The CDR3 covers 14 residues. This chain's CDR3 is CASSEFLNTGELFF. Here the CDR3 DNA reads TGTGCCAGCAGTGAATTTCTAAACACCGGGGAGCTGTTTTTT.

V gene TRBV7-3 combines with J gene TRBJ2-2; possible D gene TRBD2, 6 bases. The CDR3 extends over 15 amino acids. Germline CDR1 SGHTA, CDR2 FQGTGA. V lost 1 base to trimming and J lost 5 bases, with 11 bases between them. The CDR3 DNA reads TGTGCCAGCAGCTTAAAGGAGGGAGGTACCGGGGAGCTGTTTTTT. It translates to CASSLKEGGTGELFF.

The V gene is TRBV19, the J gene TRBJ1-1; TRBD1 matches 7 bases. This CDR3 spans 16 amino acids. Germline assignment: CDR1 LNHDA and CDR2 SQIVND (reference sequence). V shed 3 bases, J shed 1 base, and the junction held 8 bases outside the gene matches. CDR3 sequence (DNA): TGTGCCAGTAGTATTGAGGCAGGGGGGACGAACACTGAAGCTTTCTTT. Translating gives CASSIEAGGTNTEAFF.

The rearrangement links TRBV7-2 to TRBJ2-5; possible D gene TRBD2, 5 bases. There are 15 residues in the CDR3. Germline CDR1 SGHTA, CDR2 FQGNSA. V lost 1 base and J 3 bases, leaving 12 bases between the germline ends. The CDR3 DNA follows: TGTGCCAGCAGCTTAGGGGATCGGCGGGAAGAGACCCAGTACTTC. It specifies CASSLGDRREETQYF.

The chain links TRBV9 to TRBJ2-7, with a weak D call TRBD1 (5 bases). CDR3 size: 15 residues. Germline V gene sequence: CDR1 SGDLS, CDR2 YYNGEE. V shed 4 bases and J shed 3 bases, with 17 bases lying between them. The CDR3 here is CASSSEAGWLYEQYF. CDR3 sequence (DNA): TGTGCCAGCAGCTCTGAGGCAGGGTGGCTCTACGAGCAGTACTTC.

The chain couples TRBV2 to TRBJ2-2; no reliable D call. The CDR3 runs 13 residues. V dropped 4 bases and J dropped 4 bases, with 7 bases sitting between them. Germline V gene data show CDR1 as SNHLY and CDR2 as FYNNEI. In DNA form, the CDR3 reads TGTGCCAGCAGTGCGACTGTCACCGGGGAGCTGTTTTTT. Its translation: CASSATVTGELFF.

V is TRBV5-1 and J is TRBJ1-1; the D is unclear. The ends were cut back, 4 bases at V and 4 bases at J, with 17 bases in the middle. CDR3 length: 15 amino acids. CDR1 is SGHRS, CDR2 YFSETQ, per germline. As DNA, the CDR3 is TGCGCCAGCAGCCCCGGAGATTCGAGACGCACTGAAGCTTTCTTT. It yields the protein CASSPGDSRRTEAFF.

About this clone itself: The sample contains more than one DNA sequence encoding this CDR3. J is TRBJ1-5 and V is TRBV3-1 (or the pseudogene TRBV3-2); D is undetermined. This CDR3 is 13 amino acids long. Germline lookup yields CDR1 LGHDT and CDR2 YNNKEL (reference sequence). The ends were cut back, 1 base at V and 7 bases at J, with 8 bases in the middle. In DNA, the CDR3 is TGTGCCAGCAGCCAAGGAGGTGGCCAGCCCCAGCATTTT. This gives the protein CASSQGGGQPQHF.

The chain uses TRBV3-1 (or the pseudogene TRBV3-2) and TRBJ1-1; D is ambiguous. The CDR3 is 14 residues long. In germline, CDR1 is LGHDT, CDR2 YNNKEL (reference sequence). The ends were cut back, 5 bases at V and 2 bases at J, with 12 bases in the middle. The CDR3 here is CASSSRSRNTEAFF. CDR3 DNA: TGTGCCAGCAGCTCCAGATCTAGAAACACTGAAGCTTTCTTT.

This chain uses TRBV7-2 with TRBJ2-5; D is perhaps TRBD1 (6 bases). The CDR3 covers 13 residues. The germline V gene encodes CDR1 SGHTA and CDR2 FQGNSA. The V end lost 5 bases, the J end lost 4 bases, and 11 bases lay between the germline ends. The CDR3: CASSPTGRETQYF. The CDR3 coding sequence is TGTGCCAGCAGCCCTACAGGGAGAGAGACCCAGTACTTC.